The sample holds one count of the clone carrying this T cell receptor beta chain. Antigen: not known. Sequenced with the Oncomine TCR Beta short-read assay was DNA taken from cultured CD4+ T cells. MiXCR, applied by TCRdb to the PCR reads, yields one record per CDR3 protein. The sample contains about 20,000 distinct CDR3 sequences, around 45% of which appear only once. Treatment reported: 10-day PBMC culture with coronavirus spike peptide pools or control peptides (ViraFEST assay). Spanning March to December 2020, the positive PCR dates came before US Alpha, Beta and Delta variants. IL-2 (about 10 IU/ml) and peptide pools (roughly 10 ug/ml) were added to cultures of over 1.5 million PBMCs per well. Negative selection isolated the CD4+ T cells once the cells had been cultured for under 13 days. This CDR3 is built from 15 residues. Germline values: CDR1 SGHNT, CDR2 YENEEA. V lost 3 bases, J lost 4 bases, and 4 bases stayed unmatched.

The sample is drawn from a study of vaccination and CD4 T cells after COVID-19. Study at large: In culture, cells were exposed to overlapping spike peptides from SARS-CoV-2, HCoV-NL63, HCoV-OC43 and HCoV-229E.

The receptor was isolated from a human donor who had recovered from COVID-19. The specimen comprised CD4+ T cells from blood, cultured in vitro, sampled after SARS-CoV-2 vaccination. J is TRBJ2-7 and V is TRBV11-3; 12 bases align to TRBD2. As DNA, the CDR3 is TGTGCCAGCAGCTTGGGGACTAGCGGGTCGTACGAGCAGTACTTC. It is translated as CASSLGTSGSYEQYF.